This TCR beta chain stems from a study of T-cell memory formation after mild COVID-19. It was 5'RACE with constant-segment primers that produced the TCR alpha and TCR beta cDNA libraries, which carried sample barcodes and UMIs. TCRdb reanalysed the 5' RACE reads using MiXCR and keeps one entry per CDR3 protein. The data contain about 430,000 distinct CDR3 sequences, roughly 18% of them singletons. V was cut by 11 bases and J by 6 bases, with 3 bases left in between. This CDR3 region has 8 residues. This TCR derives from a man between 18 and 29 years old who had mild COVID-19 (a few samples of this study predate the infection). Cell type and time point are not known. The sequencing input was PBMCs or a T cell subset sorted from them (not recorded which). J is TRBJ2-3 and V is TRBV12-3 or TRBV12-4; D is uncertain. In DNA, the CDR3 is TGTGCCGACGATACGCAGTATTTT. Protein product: CADDTQYF.